One and the same sample provided the 23 T cell receptor beta chains below, sequenced in a study of cytomegalovirus exposure and HLA in healthy donors. This table comes from immunoSEQ multiplex PCR, and its TCRdb copy is limited to in-frame clones, with some not included. The sample yields some 170,000 clones, 86% seen once. Sequenced material: PBMCs. The receptors derive from a man younger than 40 in good health and CMV-seropositive.

The chain combines TRBV27 with TRBJ1-5, with 7 bases that match TRBD1. The CDR3 has 16 amino acids. Germline V gives CDR1 MNHEY, CDR2 SMNVEV (reference sequence). Trimming at V came to 4 bases and at J to 0 bases, leaving 6 bases not matched to a gene. The CDR3 reads CASSSGTVYSNQPQHF. The CDR3 bases are TGTGCCAGCAGTTCGGGGACAGTTTATAGCAATCAGCCCCAGCATTTT.

This chain connects TRBV29-1 to TRBJ2-2; a possible D gene is TRBD2 (5 bases). CDR3 size: 11 residues. Trimming stripped 6 bases from V and 6 bases from J, with 8 bases between. CDR1 is SQVTM, CDR2 ANQGSEA, per germline. CDR3 sequence: CSVPRAGELFF. The CDR3 nucleotides read TGCAGCGTCCCGAGGGCCGGGGAGCTGTTTTTT.

This clone was seen once. The chain uses TRBV2 and TRBJ2-3; 7 nucleotides line up with TRBD2. Trimming removed 5 bases from V and 2 bases from J; junction bases left unmatched: 10. The V gene's germline CDR1 is SNHLY and CDR2 FYNNEI. CDR3 length: 16 residues. CDR3 loop: CASSLSGHVATDTQYF. CDR3 sequence (DNA): TGTGCCAGCAGTCTTAGCGGGCACGTCGCCACAGATACGCAGTATTTT.

This chain uses TRBV7-2 with TRBJ2-3, with unresolved D. The V end was cut by 2 bases, the J end by 3 bases, with 12 bases between. The CDR3 runs to 15 residues. CDR1 is SGHTA, CDR2 FQGNSA, per germline. The CDR3 loop reads CASSLNRSPTDTQYF. DNA of the CDR3: TGTGCCAGCAGCTTAAACCGTTCCCCGACAGATACGCAGTATTTT.

The chain uses TRBV15 and TRBJ1-5; 9 bases are a match to TRBD1. The junction had 6 bases not matched to a gene; V was cut back by 5 bases and J by 1 base. The CDR3 length is 16 residues. Germline values: CDR1 LNHNV, CDR2 YYDKDF (reference sequence). This chain's CDR3 is CATSGQGFSSNQPQHF. As DNA, the CDR3 is TGTGCCACCAGCGGACAGGGGTTTTCAAGCAATCAGCCCCAGCATTTT.

The J gene is TRBJ2-6, the V gene TRBV5-1; possibly TRBD2 for D (6 bases). Trimming took 4 bases from V and 4 from J, leaving 24 bases between them. Germline-derived CDR1 and CDR2 are SGHRS and YFSETQ. The CDR3 has 19 residues. This chain's CDR3 is CASSPLGRTPEIGANVLTF. CDR3 nucleotide sequence: TGCGCCAGCAGCCCCTTAGGGAGGACTCCCGAGATCGGGGCCAACGTCCTGACTTTC.

The CDR3, as DNA: TGCGCCAGCAGCTTTCCCGGGACTAGCGGAGAGCAGTACTTC. This gives the protein CASSFPGTSGEQYF. The genes are TRBV5-1 and TRBJ2-7; 11 bases match TRBD2. With V trimmed by 2 bases and J by 7 bases, 5 bases remained unmatched. The CDR3 runs to 14 residues. Germline V gene data show CDR1 as SGHRS and CDR2 as YFSETQ.

The V and J genes are TRBV5-6 and TRBJ1-5; 7 nucleotides agree with TRBD1. This CDR3 has 15 residues. Germline V CDR1 and CDR2: SGHDT, YYEEEE. V was pared by 4 bases and J by 6 bases, with 10 bases of the junction left unmatched. The CDR3 here is CASSPWPRGTQPQHF. The CDR3 DNA reads as TGTGCCAGCAGCCCGTGGCCCAGGGGGACTCAGCCCCAGCATTTT.

This clone occurred once. This chain connects TRBV19 to TRBJ2-1, with a weak D call TRBD2 (5 bases). Germline V gives CDR1 LNHDA, CDR2 SQIVND (reference sequence). Trimming stripped 0 bases from V and 0 bases from J, with 6 bases between. CDR3 size: 15 residues. The CDR3 is CASSIEGSSYNEQFF. The CDR3 DNA is TGTGCCAGTAGTATAGAGGGGAGCTCCTACAATGAGCAGTTCTTC. The variable domain in full, with the rest retrieved from reference TRBV19 and TRBJ2-1, is DGGITQSPKYLFRKEGQNVTLSCEQNLNHDAMYWYRQDPGQGLRLIYYSQIVNDFQKGDIAEGYSVSREKKESFPLTVTSAQKNPTAFYLCASSIEGSSYNEQFFGPGTRLTVL.

The chain employs TRBV7-9 and TRBJ1-3, with D maybe TRBD1 (5 bases). V was pared by 5 bases and J by 2 bases, with 10 bases between. From germline, CDR1 is SEHNR and CDR2 FQNEAQ (reference sequence). The CDR3 consists of 14 residues. The CDR3 nucleotides read TGTGCCAGCAGCGCAGAGGGGACTGGAAACACCATATATTTT. It encodes CASSAEGTGNTIYF.

Notes on this clone: At the DNA level, this CDR3 is encoded by other sequences in the same sample as well. The chain recombines TRBV5-1 with TRBJ2-1; D possibly uses TRBD1 or TRBD2 (5 bases each). The V end lost 1 base, the J end lost 0 bases, and 8 bases lay between the germline ends. The CDR3 has 15 amino acids. Germline V gene sequence: CDR1 SGHRS, CDR2 YFSETQ. The CDR3 nucleotides read TGCGCCAGCAGCTTGTCAGGGAGCTCCTACAATGAGCAGTTCTTC. It translates to CASSLSGSSYNEQFF.

The J gene is TRBJ1-2, the V gene TRBV25-1, with 10 nucleotides matching TRBD1. Per germline, CDR1 MGHDK and CDR2 SYGVNS. J gave up 3 bases and V 6 bases, and 7 bases lay outside the gene matches. This CDR3 has 15 amino acids. CDR3 DNA sequence: TGTGCCAGCAGCTTGACAGGGGGCGTCGACTATGGCTACACCTTC. Translated: CASSLTGGVDYGYTF.

The chain combines TRBV19 with TRBJ1-1; a weak D match, TRBD1 (5 bases). Trimming removed 3 bases from V and 3 bases from J, with 11 bases in between. CDR3 length equals 14 residues. CDR1 and CDR2 from the germline V gene are LNHDA and SQIVND (reference sequence). Written as DNA, the CDR3 is TGTGCCAGTAGTATCAACAGAGGGGACACTGAAGCTTTCTTT. This sequence encodes CASSINRGDTEAFF.

The chain couples TRBV7-2 to TRBJ2-3; D is undetermined. The CDR3 has 15 residues. V was cut by 5 bases and J by 2 bases, with 14 bases left in between. Germline V gene sequence: CDR1 SGHTA, CDR2 FQGNSA. CDR3 DNA sequence: TGTGCCAGCAGCCCCGTAGGCCTCGACACAGATACGCAGTATTTT. Amino acids: CASSPVGLDTDTQYF.

The J gene is TRBJ2-3, the V gene TRBV27; D gene uncertain. V gave up 5 bases and J gave up 8 bases, with 14 bases separating them. The CDR3 is 13 residues long. From germline, CDR1 is MNHEY and CDR2 SMNVEV (reference sequence). CDR3 residues: CASSQLPAGTQYF. The CDR3 DNA sequence: TGTGCCAGCAGTCAACTCCCCGCAGGTACGCAGTATTTT.

The rearrangement joins TRBV11-2 to TRBJ1-2; the D gene is possibly TRBD1 (5 bases). V lost 5 bases and J 4 bases, leaving 17 bases between the germline ends. CDR1 is SGHAT and CDR2 is FQNNGV in the germline V gene. This CDR3 is 15 amino acids long. The CDR3 region is CASSLLKLGLYGYTF. The DNA for the CDR3 is TGTGCCAGCAGCCTCCTAAAACTGGGGCTCTATGGCTACACCTTC.

The chain links TRBV2 to TRBJ1-1, with TRBD1 matching over 7 bases. This CDR3 is built from 13 residues. Germline V gives CDR1 SNHLY, CDR2 FYNNEI. V lost 7 bases, J lost 1 base, and 3 bases stayed unmatched. The CDR3 region is CASTWDRNTEAFF. CDR3 bases: TGTGCCAGCACTTGGGACAGGAACACTGAAGCTTTCTTT. The full variable domain, with the rest looked up from reference TRBV2 and TRBJ1-1, is EPEVTQTPSHQVTQMGQEVILRCVPISNHLYFYWYRQILGQKVEFLVSFYNNEISEKSEIFDDQFSVERPDGSNFTLKIRSTKLEDSAMYFCASTWDRNTEAFFGQGTRLTVV.

The chain joins TRBV19 to TRBJ1-1, with no clear D. The V gene lost 4 bases and the J gene lost 1 base, with 10 bases spanning the gap. The length of the CDR3 is 14 residues. Germline CDR1 and CDR2: LNHDA and SQIVND (reference sequence). CDR3 in amino acids: CASSTVRGNTEAFF. The CDR3, as DNA: TGTGCCAGTAGTACGGTCCGGGGGAACACTGAAGCTTTCTTT. The full variable domain, completed using reference TRBV19 and TRBJ1-1, is DGGITQSPKYLFRKEGQNVTLSCEQNLNHDAMYWYRQDPGQGLRLIYYSQIVNDFQKGDIAEGYSVSREKKESFPLTVTSAQKNPTAFYLCASSTVRGNTEAFFGQGTRLTVV.

The chain is built from TRBV27 and TRBJ1-5, with D unclear. The CDR3 runs 13 residues. The germline V gene encodes CDR1 MNHEY and CDR2 SMNVEV (reference sequence). V lost 5 bases and J lost 6, with 11 bases in between. This chain's CDR3 is CASSTNQVQPQHF. In DNA form, the CDR3 reads TGTGCCAGCAGTACTAATCAGGTTCAGCCCCAGCATTTT.

The chain couples TRBV5-6 to TRBJ2-7, with a tentative D call TRBD1 (6 bases). V shed 0 bases and J shed 6 bases, with 16 bases lying between them. The germline V gene encodes CDR1 SGHDT and CDR2 YYEEEE. This CDR3 is 15 amino acids long. CDR3 bases: TGTGCCAGCAGCTTGGGGCAGGGGTATTACGGCGAGCAGTACTTC. Translation gives CASSLGQGYYGEQYF.

The V call is TRBV28, the J call TRBJ2-1; 10 nucleotides line up with TRBD2. Germline CDR1 and CDR2: MDHEN and SYDVKM. This CDR3 has 18 residues. Trimming at V came to 3 bases and at J to 5 bases, leaving 13 bases not matched to a gene. The CDR3 DNA sequence: TGTGCCAGCAGTTTCCTGGGCCGGGGAGCGGGAGGGCACAATGAGCAGTTCTTC. Encoded protein: CASSFLGRGAGGHNEQFF.

V and J are TRBV19 and TRBJ1-1; tentatively, D is TRBD1 (5 bases). V was shortened by 7 bases and J by 5 bases, with 11 bases between the two germline ends. The CDR3 is 12 residues long. Germline V gene data show CDR1 as LNHDA and CDR2 as SQIVND (reference sequence). CDR3 nucleotides: TGTGCCAGTAACGGGGGAAGGACTGAAGCTTTCTTT. Encoded protein: CASNGGRTEAFF. The entire variable domain, with the rest obtained from reference TRBV19 and TRBJ1-1, is as follows: DGGITQSPKYLFRKEGQNVTLSCEQNLNHDAMYWYRQDPGQGLRLIYYSQIVNDFQKGDIAEGYSVSREKKESFPLTVTSAQKNPTAFYLCASNGGRTEAFFGQGTRLTVV.

V is TRBV6-5 and J is TRBJ1-5; the D gene is possibly TRBD1 (6 bases). Germline V gives CDR1 MNHEY, CDR2 SVGAGI. The germline V and J ends were trimmed by 2 bases and 7 bases, with 15 bases remaining between them. The CDR3 spans 15 residues. The CDR3 coding sequence is TGTGCCAGCAGTTACGTTCGGGGGGCGGGCCAGCCCCAGCATTTT. Protein: CASSYVRGAGQPQHF.